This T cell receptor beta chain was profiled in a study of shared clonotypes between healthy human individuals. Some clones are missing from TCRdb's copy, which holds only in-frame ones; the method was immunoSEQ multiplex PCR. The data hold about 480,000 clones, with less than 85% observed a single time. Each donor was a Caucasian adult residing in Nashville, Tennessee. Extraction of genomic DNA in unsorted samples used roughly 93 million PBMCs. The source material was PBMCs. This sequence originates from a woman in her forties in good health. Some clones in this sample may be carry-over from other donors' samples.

CDR3 DNA sequence: TGTGCCAGCAGTCTGGACGGGCCCCAAACTGAAGCTTTCTTT. Translated, it gives CASSLDGPQTEAFF. The chain couples TRBV6-6 to TRBJ1-1, with D uncertain. The CDR3 covers 14 residues. Germline CDR1 is MNHNY and CDR2 is SVGAGI (reference sequence). The V gene lost 5 bases and the J gene lost 5 bases, with 15 bases spanning the gap.